The 9 T cell receptor beta chains presented below share a single source sample, sequenced in a study of T-cell reconstitution after alpha-beta-depleted transplantation in children. Unique molecular identifiers were built into the TCRbeta library. From the PCR reads, TCRdb called clonotypes with MiXCR, one entry per CDR3 protein. The table shows fewer than 550,000 distinct CDR3 sequences, with about 10% occurring only once. The sequences come from PBMCs, collected before TCRalphabeta/CD19-depleted stem cell transplant. These receptors came from a child under 10 years old with inherited bone marrow failure, due to receive a stem cell transplant.

J is TRBJ2-7 and V is TRBV6-2 or TRBV6-3, with 8 bases aligning to TRBD2. The CDR3 extends over 20 amino acids. Per germline, CDR1 MNHEY and CDR2 SVGEGT. V lost 4 bases, J lost 4 bases, and 24 bases stayed unmatched. The CDR3 DNA reads TGTGCCAGCAGTTCGCCAACTCGAGGTTTAGCGGGACGAAGACGATACGAGCAGTACTTC. As protein: CASSSPTRGLAGRRRYEQYF.

This clonotype occurred many times. The CDR3 loop reads CASSHRDPYEQYF. CDR3 DNA sequence: TGTGCCAGCAGCCACAGGGACCCCTACGAGCAGTACTTC. V usage is TRBV12-3 or TRBV12-4 and J usage is TRBJ2-7, with a tentative D call TRBD1 (6 bases). The CDR3 length is 13 residues. The V gene lost 6 bases and the J gene lost 2 bases, with 11 bases spanning the gap.

Comments on this clonotype: This may be a read error: a much more frequent sequence differs by one nucleotide. This chain connects TRBV6-1 to TRBJ2-2; possible D gene TRBD2, 5 bases. The V gene lost 6 bases and the J gene lost 6 bases, with 17 bases spanning the gap. Germline assignment: CDR1 MNHNS and CDR2 SASEGT. The CDR3 is made up of 15 amino acids. In nucleotides, the CDR3 is TGTGCCAGCAGACCCGGGAACGTGTGGGCCGGGGAGCTGTTTTTT. It yields the protein CASRPGNVWAGELFF.

This clonotype occurred a few times. This rearrangement joins TRBV19 to TRBJ1-2; D is possibly TRBD1 (6 bases). The V end lost 6 bases, the J end lost 0 bases, and 20 bases lay between the germline ends. This CDR3 is 17 amino acids long. Germline V gives CDR1 LNHDA, CDR2 SQIVND (reference sequence). This chain's CDR3 is CASRPALVGASNYGYTF. In DNA, the CDR3 is TGTGCCAGTAGGCCCGCCCTGGTGGGGGCATCTAACTATGGCTACACCTTC.

This clonotype has a count of ten or more. This rearrangement joins TRBV4-1 to TRBJ1-1, with 9 bases fitting TRBD1. Trimming removed 0 bases from V and 1 base from J; junction bases left unmatched: 3. The CDR3 contains 16 residues. CDR1 is MGHRA, CDR2 YSYEKL, per germline. In DNA, the CDR3 is TGCGCCAGCAGCCAAGAAGAGACAGGGGGGAACACTGAAGCTTTCTTT. Translation gives CASSQEETGGNTEAFF.

Ten or more counts support this clonotype. The CDR3 loop reads CASSLTSGFSYEQYF. The CDR3 region has the DNA TGTGCCAGCAGTTTAACTAGCGGCTTCTCCTACGAGCAGTACTTC. The chain links TRBV27 to TRBJ2-7, with 8 bases fitting TRBD2. CDR1 MNHEY and CDR2 SMNVEV come from the germline V gene (reference sequence). The CDR3 spans 15 residues. V lost 2 bases and J lost 0; bases outside the gene matches: 3.

Many counts were recorded for this clonotype. The V call is TRBV4-3, the J call TRBJ2-4; 14 bases map to TRBD2. V was pared by 4 bases and J by 0 bases, with 8 bases of the junction left unmatched. The V gene's germline CDR1 is LGHNA and CDR2 YSLEER. The CDR3 has 19 residues. DNA for the CDR3: TGCGCCAGCAGCCTAGGGACTAGCGGGAGCTCCGGAGCCAAAAACATTCAGTACTTC. Its translation is CASSLGTSGSSGAKNIQYF.

This clonotype was observed many times. This CDR3 reads CASSLSPIGGGYTF. CDR3 in DNA: TGTGCCAGCAGTTTATCCCCCATAGGTGGTGGCTACACCTTC. The chain joins TRBV27 to TRBJ1-2; D uncertain. Deletions cut 0 bases from V and 7 bases from J, with 12 bases between. From germline, CDR1 is MNHEY and CDR2 SMNVEV (reference sequence). CDR3 length: 14 residues.

The chain joins TRBV2 to TRBJ1-2; D not resolved. Trimming stripped 11 bases from V and 1 base from J, with 11 bases between. Germline lookup yields CDR1 SNHLY and CDR2 FYNNEI. The CDR3 is made up of 12 amino acids. CDR3 DNA: TGTGCCCTCTGCCCCGTTAACTATGGCTACACCTTC. Protein sequence: CALCPVNYGYTF.